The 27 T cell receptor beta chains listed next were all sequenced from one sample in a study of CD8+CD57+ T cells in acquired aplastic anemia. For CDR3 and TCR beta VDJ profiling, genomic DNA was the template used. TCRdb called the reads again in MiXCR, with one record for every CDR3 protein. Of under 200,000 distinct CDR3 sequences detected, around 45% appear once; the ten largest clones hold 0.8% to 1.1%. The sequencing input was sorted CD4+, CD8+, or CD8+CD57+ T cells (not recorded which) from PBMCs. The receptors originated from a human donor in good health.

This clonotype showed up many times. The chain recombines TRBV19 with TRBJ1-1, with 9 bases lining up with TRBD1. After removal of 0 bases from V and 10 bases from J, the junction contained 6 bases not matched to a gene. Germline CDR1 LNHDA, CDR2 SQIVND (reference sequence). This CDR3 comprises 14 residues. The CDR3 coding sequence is TGTGCCAGTAGTATAGATCTTTTGACAGGGGGAGCTTTCTTT. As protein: CASSIDLLTGGAFF.

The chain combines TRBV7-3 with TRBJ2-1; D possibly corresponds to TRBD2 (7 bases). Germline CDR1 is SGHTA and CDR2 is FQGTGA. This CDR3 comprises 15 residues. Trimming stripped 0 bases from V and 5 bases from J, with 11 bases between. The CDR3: CASSLTGGGNNEQFF. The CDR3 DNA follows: TGTGCCAGCAGCTTAACAGGGGGGGGTAACAATGAGCAGTTCTTC.

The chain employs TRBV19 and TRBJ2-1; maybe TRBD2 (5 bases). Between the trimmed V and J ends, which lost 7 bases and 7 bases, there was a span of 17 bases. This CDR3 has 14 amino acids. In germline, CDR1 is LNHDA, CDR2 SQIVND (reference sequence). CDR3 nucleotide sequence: TGTGCCAGTAATCTACGGCAGACGGGAAATGAGCAGTTCTTC. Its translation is CASNLRQTGNEQFF.

CDR3 sequence (DNA): TGTGCCACCAAAGTGGGAGCCCCCAACGGTGAGCAGTTCTTC. This gives the protein CATKVGAPNGEQFF. V gene TRBV24-1 combines with J gene TRBJ2-1; weak D call: TRBD2 (5 bases). V lost 8 bases to trimming and J lost 9 bases, with 19 bases between them. CDR3 length: 14 amino acids. Germline lookup yields CDR1 KGHDR and CDR2 SFDVKD.

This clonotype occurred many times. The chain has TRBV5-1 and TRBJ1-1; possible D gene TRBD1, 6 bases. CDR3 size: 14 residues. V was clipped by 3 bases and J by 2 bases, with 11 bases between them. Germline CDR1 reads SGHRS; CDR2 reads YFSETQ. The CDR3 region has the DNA TGCGCCAGCAGCTCACAACAGGGTAACACTGAAGCTTTCTTT. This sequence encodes CASSSQQGNTEAFF.

The CDR3 DNA sequence: TGTGCCAGCAGCCCCATGCACCAAGAGACCCAGTACTTC. This codes for CASSPMHQETQYF. The chain uses TRBV13 and TRBJ2-5; D is undetermined. V lost 5 bases and J 0 bases, leaving 7 bases between the germline ends. Germline lookup yields CDR1 PRHDT and CDR2 FYEKMQ (reference sequence). The CDR3 contains 13 residues.

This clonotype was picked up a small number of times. CDR3 loop: CASSLRVGTGGGGSYEQYF. The CDR3 DNA reads TGTGCCAGCAGTTTAAGGGTCGGGACAGGGGGCGGAGGGTCCTACGAGCAGTACTTC. The chain links TRBV12-3 or TRBV12-4 to TRBJ2-7, with 12 nucleotides matching TRBD1. Trimming took 2 bases from V and 1 from J; bases not matched to a gene: 12. CDR3 length equals 19 residues.

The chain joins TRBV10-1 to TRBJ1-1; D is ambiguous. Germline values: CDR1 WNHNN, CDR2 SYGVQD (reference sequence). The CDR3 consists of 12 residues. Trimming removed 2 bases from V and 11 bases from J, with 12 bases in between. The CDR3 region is CASSEVKGRAFF. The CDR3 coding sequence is TGCGCCAGCAGTGAGGTGAAGGGCCGCGCTTTCTTT.

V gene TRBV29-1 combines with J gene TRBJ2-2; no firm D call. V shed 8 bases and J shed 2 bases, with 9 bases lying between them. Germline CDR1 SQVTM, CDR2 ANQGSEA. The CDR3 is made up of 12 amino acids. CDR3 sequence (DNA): TGCAGCTTGAGACTCAACACCGGGGAGCTGTTTTTT. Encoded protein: CSLRLNTGELFF.

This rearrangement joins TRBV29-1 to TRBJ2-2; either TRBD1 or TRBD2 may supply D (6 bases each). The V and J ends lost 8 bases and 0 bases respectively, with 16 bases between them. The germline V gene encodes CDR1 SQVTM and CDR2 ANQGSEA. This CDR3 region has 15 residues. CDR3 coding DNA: TGCAGCTGCCCGCAGGGGACTTCGAACACCGGGGAGCTGTTTTTT. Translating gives CSCPQGTSNTGELFF.

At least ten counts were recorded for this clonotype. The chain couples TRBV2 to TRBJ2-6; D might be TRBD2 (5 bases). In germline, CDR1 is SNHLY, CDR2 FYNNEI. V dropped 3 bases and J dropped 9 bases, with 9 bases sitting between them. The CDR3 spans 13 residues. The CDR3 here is CASSDGGYNVLTF. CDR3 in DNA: TGTGCCAGCAGTGACGGAGGTTACAACGTCCTGACTTTC.

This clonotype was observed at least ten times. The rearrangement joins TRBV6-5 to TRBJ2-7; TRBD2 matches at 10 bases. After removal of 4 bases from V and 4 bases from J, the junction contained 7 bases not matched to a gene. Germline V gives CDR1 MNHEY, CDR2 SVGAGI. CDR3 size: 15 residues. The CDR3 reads CASSFPASGRYEQYF. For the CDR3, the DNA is TGTGCCAGCAGTTTCCCGGCTAGCGGGAGATACGAGCAGTACTTC.

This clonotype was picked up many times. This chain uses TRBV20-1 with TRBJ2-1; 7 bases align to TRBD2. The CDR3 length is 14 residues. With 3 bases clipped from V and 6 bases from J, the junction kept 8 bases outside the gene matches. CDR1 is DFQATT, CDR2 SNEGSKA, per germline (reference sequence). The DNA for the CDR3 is TGCAGTGCTAGTAGTCGGACTAGTGTCAATGAGCAGTTCTTC. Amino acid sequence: CSASSRTSVNEQFF.

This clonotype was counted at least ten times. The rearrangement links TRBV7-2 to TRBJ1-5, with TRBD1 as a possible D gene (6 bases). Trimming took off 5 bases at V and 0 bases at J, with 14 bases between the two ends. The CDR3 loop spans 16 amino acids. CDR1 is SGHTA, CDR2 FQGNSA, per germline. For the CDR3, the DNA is TGTGCCAGCAGCCTAGAGGGGGGTTATAGCAATCAGCCCCAGCATTTT. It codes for CASSLEGGYSNQPQHF.

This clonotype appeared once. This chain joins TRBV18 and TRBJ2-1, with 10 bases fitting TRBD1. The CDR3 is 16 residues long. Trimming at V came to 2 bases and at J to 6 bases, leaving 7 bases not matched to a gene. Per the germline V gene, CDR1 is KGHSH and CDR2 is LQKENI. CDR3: CASSPRDRGLGNEQFF. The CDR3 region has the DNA TGTGCCAGCTCACCAAGGGACAGGGGTCTTGGCAATGAGCAGTTCTTC.

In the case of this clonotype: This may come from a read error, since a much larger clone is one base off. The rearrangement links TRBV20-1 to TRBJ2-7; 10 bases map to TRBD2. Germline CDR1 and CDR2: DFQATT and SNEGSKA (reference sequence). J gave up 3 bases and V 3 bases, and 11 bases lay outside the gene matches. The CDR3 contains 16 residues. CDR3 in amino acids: CSARGRGLAKNYEQYF. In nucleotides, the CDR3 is TGCAGTGCTAGGGGGAGGGGACTAGCGAAAAACTACGAGCAGTACTTC.

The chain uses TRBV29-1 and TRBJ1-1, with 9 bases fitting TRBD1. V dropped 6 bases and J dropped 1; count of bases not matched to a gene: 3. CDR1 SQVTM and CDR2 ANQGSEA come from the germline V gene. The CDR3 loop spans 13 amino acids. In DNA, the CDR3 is TGCAGCGTGCCGGGACAGGGGAACACTGAAGCTTTCTTT. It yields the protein CSVPGQGNTEAFF. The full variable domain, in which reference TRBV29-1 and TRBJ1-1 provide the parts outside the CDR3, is SAVISQKPSRDICQRGTSLTIQCQVDSQVTMMFWYRQQPGQSLTLIATANQGSEATYESGFVIDKFPISRPNLTFSTLTVSNMSPEDSSIYLCSVPGQGNTEAFFGQGTRLTVV.

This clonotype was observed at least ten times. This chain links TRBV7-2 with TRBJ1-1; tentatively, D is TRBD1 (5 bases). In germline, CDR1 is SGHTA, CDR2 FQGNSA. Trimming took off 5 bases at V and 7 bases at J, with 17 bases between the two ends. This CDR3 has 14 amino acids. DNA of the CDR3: TGTGCCAGCAGCATTGGGACGTCGCTGCGTGAAGCTTTCTTT. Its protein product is CASSIGTSLREAFF.

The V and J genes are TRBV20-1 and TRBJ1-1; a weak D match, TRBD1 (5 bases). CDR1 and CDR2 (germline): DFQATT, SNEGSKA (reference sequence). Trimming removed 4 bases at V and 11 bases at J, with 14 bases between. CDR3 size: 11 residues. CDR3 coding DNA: TGCAGTGCTATTGGCGGGGGATGGGCTTTCTTT. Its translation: CSAIGGGWAFF.

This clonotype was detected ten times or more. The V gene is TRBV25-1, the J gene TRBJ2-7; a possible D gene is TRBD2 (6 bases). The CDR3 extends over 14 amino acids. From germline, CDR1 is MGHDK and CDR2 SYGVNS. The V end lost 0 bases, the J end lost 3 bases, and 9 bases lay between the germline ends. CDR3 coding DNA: TGTGCCAGCAGTGAATATTACGGGGGCTACGAGCAGTACTTC. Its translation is CASSEYYGGYEQYF.

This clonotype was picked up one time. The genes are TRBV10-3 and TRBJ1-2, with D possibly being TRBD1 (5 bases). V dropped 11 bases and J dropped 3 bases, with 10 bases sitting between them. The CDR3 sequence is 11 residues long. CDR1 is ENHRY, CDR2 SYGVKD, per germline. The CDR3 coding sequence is TGTGCCTATGGGGGGGACTATGGCTACACCTTC. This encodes CAYGGDYGYTF.

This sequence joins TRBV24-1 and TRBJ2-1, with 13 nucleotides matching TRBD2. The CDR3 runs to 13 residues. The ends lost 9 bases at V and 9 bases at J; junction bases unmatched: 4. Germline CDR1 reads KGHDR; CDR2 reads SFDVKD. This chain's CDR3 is CATRTSGRVEQFF. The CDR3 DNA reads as TGTGCCACCCGGACTAGCGGGAGAGTTGAGCAGTTCTTC.

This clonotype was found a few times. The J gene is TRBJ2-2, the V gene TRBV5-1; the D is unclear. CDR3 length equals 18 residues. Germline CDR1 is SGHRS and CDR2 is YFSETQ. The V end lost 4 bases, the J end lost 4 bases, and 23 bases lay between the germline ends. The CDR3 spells CASSQNPPSSSGTGELFF. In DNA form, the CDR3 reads TGCGCCAGCAGCCAAAATCCCCCCTCGTCAAGTGGCACCGGGGAGCTGTTTTTT.

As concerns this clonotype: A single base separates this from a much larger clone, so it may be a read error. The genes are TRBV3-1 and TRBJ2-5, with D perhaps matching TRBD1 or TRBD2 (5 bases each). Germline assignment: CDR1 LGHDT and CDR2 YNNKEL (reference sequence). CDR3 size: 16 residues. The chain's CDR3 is CASSQRDRRPQGTQYF. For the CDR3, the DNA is TGTGCCAGCAGCCAGAGGGACCGCAGGCCTCAAGGGACCCAGTACTTC.

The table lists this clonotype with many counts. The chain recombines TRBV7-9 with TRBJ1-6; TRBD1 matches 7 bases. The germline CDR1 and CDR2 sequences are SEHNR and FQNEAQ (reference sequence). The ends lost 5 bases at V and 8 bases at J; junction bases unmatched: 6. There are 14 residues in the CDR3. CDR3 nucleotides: TGTGCCAGCAGCCGCGGGACAGCCCATTCACCCCTCCACTTT. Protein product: CASSRGTAHSPLHF. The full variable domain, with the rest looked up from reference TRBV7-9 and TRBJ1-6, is DTGVSQNPRHKITKRGQNVTFRCDPISEHNRLYWYRQTLGQGPEFLTYFQNEAQLEKSRLLSDRFSAERPKGSFSTLEIQRTEQGDSAMYLCASSRGTAHSPLHFGNGTRLTVT.

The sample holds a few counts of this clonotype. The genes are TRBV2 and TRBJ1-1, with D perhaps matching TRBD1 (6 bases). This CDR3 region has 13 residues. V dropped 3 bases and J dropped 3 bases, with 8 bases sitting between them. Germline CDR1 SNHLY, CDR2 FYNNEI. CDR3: CASSEGAYTEAFF. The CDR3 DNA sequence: TGTGCCAGCAGTGAGGGGGCGTACACTGAAGCTTTCTTT.

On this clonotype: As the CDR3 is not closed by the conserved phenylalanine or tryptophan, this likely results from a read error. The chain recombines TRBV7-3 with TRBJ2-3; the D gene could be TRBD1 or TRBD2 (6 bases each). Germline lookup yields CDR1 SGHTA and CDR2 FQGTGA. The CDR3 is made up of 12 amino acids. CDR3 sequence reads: CASRLQGGSQYL. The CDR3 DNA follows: TGCGCCAGCAGGTTACAGGGAGGATCGCAGTATCTT.